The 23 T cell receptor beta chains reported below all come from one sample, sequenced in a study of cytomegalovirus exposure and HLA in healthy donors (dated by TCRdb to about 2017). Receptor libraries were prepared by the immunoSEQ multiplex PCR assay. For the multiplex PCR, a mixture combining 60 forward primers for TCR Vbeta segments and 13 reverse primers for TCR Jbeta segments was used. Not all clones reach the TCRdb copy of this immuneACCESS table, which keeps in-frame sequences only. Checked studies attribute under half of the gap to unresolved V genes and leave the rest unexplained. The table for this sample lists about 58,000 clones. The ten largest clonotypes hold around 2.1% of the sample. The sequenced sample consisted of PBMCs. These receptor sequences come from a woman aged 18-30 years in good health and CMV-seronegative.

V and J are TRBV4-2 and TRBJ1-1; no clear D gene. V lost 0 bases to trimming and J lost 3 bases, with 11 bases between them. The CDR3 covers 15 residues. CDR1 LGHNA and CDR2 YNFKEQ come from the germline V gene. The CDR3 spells CASSQEVSGDTEAFF. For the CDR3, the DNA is TGTGCCAGCAGCCAAGAGGTGTCCGGGGACACTGAAGCTTTCTTT.

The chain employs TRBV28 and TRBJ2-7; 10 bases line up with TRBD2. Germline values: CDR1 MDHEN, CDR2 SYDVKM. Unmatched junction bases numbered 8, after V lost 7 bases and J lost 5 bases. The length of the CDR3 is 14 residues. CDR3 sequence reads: CASTRTSGMNEQYF. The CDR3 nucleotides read TGTGCCAGCACCAGGACTAGCGGCATGAACGAGCAGTACTTC. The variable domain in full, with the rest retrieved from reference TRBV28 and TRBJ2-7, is DVKVTQSSRYLVKRTGEKVFLECVQDMDHENMFWYRQDPGLGLRLIYFSYDVKMKEKGDIPEGYSVSREKKERFSLILESASTNQTSMYLCASTRTSGMNEQYFGPGTRLTVT.

The CDR3: CASRGQLGFNNEQFF. For the CDR3, the DNA is TGTGCCAGCAGGGGACAGTTGGGGTTTAACAATGAGCAGTTCTTC. The chain couples TRBV6-1 to TRBJ2-1; 7 bases are a match to TRBD1. V was clipped by 6 bases and J by 5 bases; unmatched bases: 10. The CDR3 sequence is 15 residues long. CDR1 is MNHNS and CDR2 is SASEGT in the germline V gene.

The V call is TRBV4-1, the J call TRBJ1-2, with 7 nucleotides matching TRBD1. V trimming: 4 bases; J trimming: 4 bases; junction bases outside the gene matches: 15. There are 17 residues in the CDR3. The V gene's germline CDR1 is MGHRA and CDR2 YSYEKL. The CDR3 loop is CASSRREEGAFVYGYTF. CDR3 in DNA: TGCGCCAGCAGCCGAAGGGAGGAGGGGGCCTTCGTCTATGGCTACACCTTC.

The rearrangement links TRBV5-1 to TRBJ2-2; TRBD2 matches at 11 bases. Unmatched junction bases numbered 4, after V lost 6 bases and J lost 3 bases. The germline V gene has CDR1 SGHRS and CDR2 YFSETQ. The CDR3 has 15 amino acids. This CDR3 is CASTVLAGDTGELFF. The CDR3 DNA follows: TGCGCCAGCACCGTACTAGCGGGAGACACCGGGGAGCTGTTTTTT. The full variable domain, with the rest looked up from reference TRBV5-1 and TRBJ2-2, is KAGVTQTPRYLIKTRGQQVTLSCSPISGHRSVSWYQQTPGQGLQFLFEYFSETQRNKGNFPGRFSGRQFSNSRSEMNVSTLELGDSALYLCASTVLAGDTGELFFGEGSRLTVL.

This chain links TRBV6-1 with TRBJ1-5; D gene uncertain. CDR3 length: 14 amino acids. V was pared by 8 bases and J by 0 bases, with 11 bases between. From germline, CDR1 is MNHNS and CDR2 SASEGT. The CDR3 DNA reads TGTGCCAGCGACTGGGTGAGTAGCAATCAGCCCCAGCATTTT. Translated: CASDWVSSNQPQHF.

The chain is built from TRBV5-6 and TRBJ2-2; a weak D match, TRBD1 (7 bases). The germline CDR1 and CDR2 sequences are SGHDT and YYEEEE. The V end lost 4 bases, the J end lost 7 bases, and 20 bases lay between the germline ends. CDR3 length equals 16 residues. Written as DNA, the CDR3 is TGTGCCAGCAGCCCCCGGGAGAGGGGGCTGTTCGGGGAGCTGTTTTTT. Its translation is CASSPRERGLFGELFF.

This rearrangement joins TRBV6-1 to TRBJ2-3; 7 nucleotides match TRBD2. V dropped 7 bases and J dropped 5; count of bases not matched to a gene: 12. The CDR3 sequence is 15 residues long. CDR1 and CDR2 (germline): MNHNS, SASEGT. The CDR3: CASTAPPAGVDTQYF. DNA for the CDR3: TGTGCCAGCACCGCCCCCCCCGCGGGAGTAGATACGCAGTATTTT.

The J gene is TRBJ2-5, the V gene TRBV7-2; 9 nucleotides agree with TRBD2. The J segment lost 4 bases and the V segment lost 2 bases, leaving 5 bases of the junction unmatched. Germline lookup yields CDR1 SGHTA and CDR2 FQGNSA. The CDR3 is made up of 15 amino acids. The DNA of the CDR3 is TGTGCCAGCAGCTTACAAGGCGGGAGGGGAGAGACCCAGTACTTC. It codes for CASSLQGGRGETQYF.

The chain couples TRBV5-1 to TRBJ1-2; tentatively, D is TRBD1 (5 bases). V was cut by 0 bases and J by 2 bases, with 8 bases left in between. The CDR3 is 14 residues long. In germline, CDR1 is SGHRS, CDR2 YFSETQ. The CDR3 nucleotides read TGCGCCAGCAGCTTGGCCGACAGAAACTATGGCTACACCTTC. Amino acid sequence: CASSLADRNYGYTF.

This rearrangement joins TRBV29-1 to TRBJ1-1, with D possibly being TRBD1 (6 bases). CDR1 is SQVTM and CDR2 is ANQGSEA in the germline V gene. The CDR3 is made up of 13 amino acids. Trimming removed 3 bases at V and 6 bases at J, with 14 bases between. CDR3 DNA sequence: TGCAGCGTTGATTCTAGGGGGTCCCCTGAAGCTTTCTTT. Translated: CSVDSRGSPEAFF.

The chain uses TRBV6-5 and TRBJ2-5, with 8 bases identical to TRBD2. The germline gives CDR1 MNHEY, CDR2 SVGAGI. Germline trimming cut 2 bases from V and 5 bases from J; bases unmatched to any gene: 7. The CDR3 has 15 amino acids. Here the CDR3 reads CASSYDGTSLETQYF. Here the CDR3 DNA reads TGTGCCAGCAGTTACGACGGGACTAGTTTGGAGACCCAGTACTTC.

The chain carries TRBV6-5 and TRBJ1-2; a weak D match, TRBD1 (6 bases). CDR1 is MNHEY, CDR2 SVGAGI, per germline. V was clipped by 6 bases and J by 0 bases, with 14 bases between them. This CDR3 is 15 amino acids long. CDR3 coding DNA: TGTGCCAGCAGCCCAACAGGGTTAGCTAACTATGGCTACACCTTC. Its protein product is CASSPTGLANYGYTF.

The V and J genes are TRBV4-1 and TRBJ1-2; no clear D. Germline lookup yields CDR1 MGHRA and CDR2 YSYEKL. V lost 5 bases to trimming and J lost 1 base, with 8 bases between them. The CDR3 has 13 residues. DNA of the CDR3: TGCGCCAGCAGCGAGCGTCTTAACTATGGCTACACCTTC. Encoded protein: CASSERLNYGYTF.

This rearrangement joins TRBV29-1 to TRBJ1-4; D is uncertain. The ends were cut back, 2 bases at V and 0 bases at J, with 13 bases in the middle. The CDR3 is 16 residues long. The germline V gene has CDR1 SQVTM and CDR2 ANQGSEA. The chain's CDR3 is CSVERAGSATNEKLFF. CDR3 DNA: TGCAGCGTTGAAAGGGCGGGGTCTGCAACTAATGAAAAACTGTTTTTT.

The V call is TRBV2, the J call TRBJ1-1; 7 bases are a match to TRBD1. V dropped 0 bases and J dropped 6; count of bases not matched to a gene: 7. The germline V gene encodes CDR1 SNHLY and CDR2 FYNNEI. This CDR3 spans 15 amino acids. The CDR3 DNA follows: TGTGCCAGCAGTGAAGCTGGCAGGGGGATATCTGAAGCTTTCTTT. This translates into CASSEAGRGISEAFF.

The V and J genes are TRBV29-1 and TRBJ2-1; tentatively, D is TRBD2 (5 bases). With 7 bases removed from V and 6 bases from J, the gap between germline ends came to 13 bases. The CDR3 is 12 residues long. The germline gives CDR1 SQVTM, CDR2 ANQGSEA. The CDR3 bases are TGCAGCGCCGAACTAGGAATCAATGAGCAGTTCTTC. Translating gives CSAELGINEQFF.

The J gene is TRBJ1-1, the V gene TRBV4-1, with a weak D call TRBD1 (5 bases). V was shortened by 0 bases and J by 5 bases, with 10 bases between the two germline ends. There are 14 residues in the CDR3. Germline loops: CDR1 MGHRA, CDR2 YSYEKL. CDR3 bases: TGCGCCAGCAGCCAAGAACCTCGGGGGACTGAAGCTTTCTTT. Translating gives CASSQEPRGTEAFF.

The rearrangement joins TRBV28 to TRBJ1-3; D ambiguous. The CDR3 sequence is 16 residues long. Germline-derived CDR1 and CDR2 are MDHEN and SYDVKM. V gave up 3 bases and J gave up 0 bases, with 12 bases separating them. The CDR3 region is CASSLWAGDSGNTIYF. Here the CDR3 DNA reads TGTGCCAGCAGTTTGTGGGCAGGCGACTCTGGAAACACCATATATTTT. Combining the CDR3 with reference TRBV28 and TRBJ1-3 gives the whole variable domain DVKVTQSSRYLVKRTGEKVFLECVQDMDHENMFWYRQDPGLGLRLIYFSYDVKMKEKGDIPEGYSVSREKKERFSLILESASTNQTSMYLCASSLWAGDSGNTIYFGEGSWLTVV.

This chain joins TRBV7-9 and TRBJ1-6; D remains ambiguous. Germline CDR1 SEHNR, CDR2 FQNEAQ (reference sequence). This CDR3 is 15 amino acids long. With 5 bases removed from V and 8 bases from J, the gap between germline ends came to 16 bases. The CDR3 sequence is CASSPLTPGDSPLHF. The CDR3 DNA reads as TGTGCCAGCAGCCCACTAACCCCCGGGGATTCACCCCTCCACTTT.

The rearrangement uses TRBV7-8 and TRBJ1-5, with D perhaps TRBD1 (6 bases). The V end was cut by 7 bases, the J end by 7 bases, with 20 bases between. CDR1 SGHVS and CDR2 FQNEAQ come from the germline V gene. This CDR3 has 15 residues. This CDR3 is CASTLEQGWHQPQHF. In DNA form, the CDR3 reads TGTGCCAGCACCCTTGAACAGGGATGGCACCAGCCCCAGCATTTT.

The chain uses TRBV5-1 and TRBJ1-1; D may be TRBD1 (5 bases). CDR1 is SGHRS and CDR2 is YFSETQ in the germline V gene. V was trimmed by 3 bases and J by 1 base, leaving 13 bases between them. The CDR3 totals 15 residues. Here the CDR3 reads CASSWGRARNTEAFF. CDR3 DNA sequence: TGCGCCAGCAGCTGGGGGAGGGCGAGGAACACTGAAGCTTTCTTT. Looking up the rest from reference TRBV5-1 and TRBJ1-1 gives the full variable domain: KAGVTQTPRYLIKTRGQQVTLSCSPISGHRSVSWYQQTPGQGLQFLFEYFSETQRNKGNFPGRFSGRQFSNSRSEMNVSTLELGDSALYLCASSWGRARNTEAFFGQGTRLTVV.

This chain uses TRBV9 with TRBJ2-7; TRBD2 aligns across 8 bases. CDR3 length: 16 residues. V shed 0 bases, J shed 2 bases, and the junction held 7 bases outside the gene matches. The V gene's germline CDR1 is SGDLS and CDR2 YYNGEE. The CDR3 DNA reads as TGTGCCAGCAGCGTAGGGACGGGGGGGTCCGCCTACGAGCAGTACTTC. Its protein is CASSVGTGGSAYEQYF.